One and the same sample provided the 10 T cell receptor beta chains below, sequenced in a study of blood T cell repertoires in COVID-19. Assay: immunoSEQ multiplex PCR; the TCRdb copy retains only in-frame clones and omits some. The sample holds 75,000 to 90,000 clones; 90% to 95% are singletons and the top ten take about 2%. The material sequenced was peripheral blood. These receptor sequences come from a woman between 45 and 60 years old in a cohort sampled during active COVID-19.

J is TRBJ2-7 and V is TRBV7-9; unclear D gene. Trimming stripped 8 bases from V and 0 bases from J, with 5 bases between. Germline V gene data show CDR1 as SEHNR and CDR2 as FQNEAQ (reference sequence). The CDR3 sequence is 11 residues long. CDR3 nucleotides: TGTGCCAGCTCGGTCTCCTACGAGCAGTACTTC. It is translated as CASSVSYEQYF.

This chain joins TRBV20-1 and TRBJ1-4; no definite D call. CDR1 DFQATT and CDR2 SNEGSKA come from the germline V gene (reference sequence). V gave up 6 bases and J gave up 8 bases, with 10 bases separating them. This CDR3 region has 11 residues. The chain's CDR3 is CSANSREKLFF. CDR3 DNA: TGCAGTGCCAATTCGCGGGAAAAACTGTTTTTT.

This clone was seen just once. The chain recombines TRBV25-1 with TRBJ1-1; 11 nucleotides line up with TRBD1. This CDR3 is built from 16 residues. V gave up 4 bases and J gave up 4 bases; unmatched junction bases: 8. The V gene's germline CDR1 is MGHDK and CDR2 SYGVNS. As DNA, the CDR3 is TGTGCCAGCAGTGCGGCGGACAGGGGGCGTACCACTGAAGCTTTCTTT. It encodes CASSAADRGRTTEAFF.

The chain couples TRBV3-1 (or the pseudogene TRBV3-2) to TRBJ1-2, with 10 nucleotides matching TRBD1. Germline CDR1 is LGHDT and CDR2 is YNNKEL (reference sequence). The ends lost 0 bases at V and 0 bases at J; junction bases unmatched: 4. The CDR3 has 17 residues. The CDR3 loop reads CASSQDFGQGANYGYTF. The CDR3 DNA reads as TGTGCCAGCAGCCAAGATTTCGGACAGGGGGCTAACTATGGCTACACCTTC.

The gene calls are TRBV28 and TRBJ2-2; 7 nucleotides agree with TRBD2. CDR3 length: 14 amino acids. Trimming removed 7 bases from V and 0 bases from J; junction bases left unmatched: 2. Germline values: CDR1 MDHEN, CDR2 SYDVKM. The CDR3 reads CASIGTTNTGELFF. DNA for the CDR3: TGTGCCAGCATCGGGACTACGAACACCGGGGAGCTGTTTTTT.

The gene calls are TRBV27 and TRBJ2-7; D ambiguous. Looked up from germline, CDR1 is MNHEY and CDR2 is SMNVEV (reference sequence). The CDR3 has 13 residues. V gave up 6 bases and J gave up 3 bases, with 12 bases separating them. The CDR3 sequence: CASSRSTRYEQYF. Written as DNA, the CDR3 is TGTGCCAGCAGCAGGTCGACGCGCTACGAGCAGTACTTC.

The chain joins TRBV30 to TRBJ1-2; D is perhaps TRBD1 (6 bases). Trimming shortened V by 4 bases and J by 4 bases, and 19 bases separated the two germline ends. CDR3 length equals 15 residues. In germline, CDR1 is GTSNPN, CDR2 SVGIG (reference sequence). The CDR3: CAWNPLGGGRYGYTF. CDR3 nucleotides: TGTGCCTGGAACCCTTTAGGGGGGGGACGCTATGGCTACACCTTC. Supplemented by reference TRBV30 and TRBJ1-2, the full variable domain reads SQTIHQWPATLVQPVGSPLSLECTVEGTSNPNLYWYRQAAGRGLQLLFYSVGIGQISSEVPQNLSASRPQDRQFILSSKKLLLSDSGFYLCAWNPLGGGRYGYTFGSGTRLTVV.

The chain is built from TRBV27 and TRBJ2-3; D not certain. The V gene's germline CDR1 is MNHEY and CDR2 SMNVEV (reference sequence). Trimming cost V 5 bases and J 2 bases, with 5 bases left between them. There are 12 residues in the CDR3. CDR3 loop: CASSPNTDTQYF. In DNA form, the CDR3 reads TGTGCCAGCAGTCCCAACACAGATACGCAGTATTTT.

V is TRBV7-6 and J is TRBJ2-1; tentative D call: TRBD2 (5 bases). Germline values: CDR1 SGHVS, CDR2 FNYEAQ. Trimming removed 5 bases at V and 8 bases at J, with 16 bases between. The length of the CDR3 is 14 residues. In DNA form, the CDR3 reads TGTGCCAGCAGCCCCACCGGGGAATCGGATGAGCAGTTCTTC. It specifies CASSPTGESDEQFF.

The rearrangement joins TRBV4-1 to TRBJ1-5; possible D gene TRBD1, 6 bases. The CDR3 sequence is 15 residues long. Germline-derived CDR1 and CDR2 are MGHRA and YSYEKL. Between the trimmed V and J ends, which lost 2 bases and 6 bases, there was a span of 14 bases. CDR3 nucleotide sequence: TGCGCCAGCAGCCAATCTGGGGGGGGCGGTCAGCCCCAGCATTTT. It translates to CASSQSGGGGQPQHF.